The 11 T cell receptor beta chains given below trace back to one sample, sequenced in a study of vaccination and CD4 T cells after COVID-19. Their antigens remain unidentified. The treatment was: 10-day PBMC culture with coronavirus spike peptide pools or control peptides (ViraFEST assay). With the Oncomine TCR Beta short-read assay, DNA from cultured CD4+ T cells was sequenced. TCRdb reprocessed the PCR reads via MiXCR and lists one record per CDR3 protein. The sample lists just under 20,000 distinct CDR3 sequences; about 50% were seen once. The sample consisted of cultured CD4+ T cells from blood. These TCRs come from a human donor with COVID-19.

The chain has TRBV7-9 and TRBJ2-5, with D maybe TRBD1 (5 bases). The V end was cut by 1 base, the J end by 5 bases, with 11 bases between. Germline CDR1 is SEHNR and CDR2 is FQNEAQ (reference sequence). This CDR3 region has 14 residues. This CDR3 is CASSLVTVGETQYF. The CDR3, as DNA: TGTGCCAGCAGCTTAGTGACAGTCGGGGAGACCCAGTACTTC.

V and J are TRBV7-3 and TRBJ2-2; D may be TRBD1 (6 bases). Germline lookup yields CDR1 SGHTA and CDR2 FQGTGA. V lost 4 bases and J 0 bases, leaving 12 bases between the germline ends. CDR3 length: 16 amino acids. CDR3 in amino acids: CASSSGQPPNTGELFF. DNA of the CDR3: TGTGCCAGCAGCTCAGGACAGCCCCCGAACACCGGGGAGCTGTTTTTT.

The rearrangement links TRBV20-1 to TRBJ2-2; 7 nucleotides line up with TRBD2. CDR3 length: 16 residues. Trimming at V came to 1 base and at J to 7 bases, leaving 12 bases not matched to a gene. Germline V lookup: CDR1 DFQATT, CDR2 SNEGSKA (reference sequence). CDR3 in amino acids: CSARVRGGSGVGELFF. The CDR3 coding sequence is TGCAGTGCTAGAGTTCGGGGCGGGAGCGGGGTCGGGGAGCTGTTTTTT.

This chain links TRBV3-1 with TRBJ2-3, with 7 bases fitting TRBD2. From germline, CDR1 is LGHDT and CDR2 YNNKEL (reference sequence). The CDR3 totals 14 residues. With V trimmed by 3 bases and J by 5 bases, 5 bases remained unmatched. CDR3 coding DNA: TGTGCCAGCAGCCACGTCGGGAGGCGAGATACGCAGTATTTT. This encodes CASSHVGRRDTQYF.

CDR3 nucleotide sequence: TGTGCCAGCAGCTCCCCTGGACAGGGACAAGAGACCCAGTACTTC. It translates to CASSSPGQGQETQYF. The chain uses TRBV5-4 and TRBJ2-5; 8 bases fit TRBD1. V lost 3 bases and J lost 2; bases outside the gene matches: 6. This CDR3 comprises 15 residues. Per germline, CDR1 SGHNT and CDR2 YYREEE (reference sequence).

By share of the sample, this clonotype is large (0.1 to 1%). The V gene is TRBV19, the J gene TRBJ1-3; D ambiguous. In germline, CDR1 is LNHDA, CDR2 SQIVND (reference sequence). Between the trimmed V and J ends, which lost 9 bases and 0 bases, there was a span of 12 bases. The CDR3 length is 14 residues. CDR3 in amino acids: CASERQSSGNTIYF. CDR3 sequence (DNA): TGTGCCAGCGAAAGGCAGAGCTCTGGAAACACCATATATTTT.

This chain uses TRBV14 with TRBJ1-1; D is uncertain. This CDR3 is built from 13 residues. V lost 4 bases and J lost 0, with 6 bases in between. Per germline, CDR1 SGHDN and CDR2 FVKESK. CDR3 coding DNA: TGTGCCAGCAGCCGGGGTCTGAACACTGAAGCTTTCTTT. Translation gives CASSRGLNTEAFF.

The chain couples TRBV6-1 to TRBJ1-1; a possible D gene is TRBD1 (6 bases). Trimming took 5 bases from V and 4 from J, leaving 14 bases between them. CDR1 and CDR2 (germline): MNHNS, SASEGT. The CDR3 has 14 residues. The CDR3 region is CASSPRRGGTEAFF. As DNA, the CDR3 is TGTGCCAGCAGTCCTAGAAGGGGGGGCACTGAAGCTTTCTTT.

The chain links TRBV6-5 to TRBJ1-5; possibly TRBD1 for D (5 bases). The CDR3 contains 15 residues. CDR1 is MNHEY, CDR2 SVGAGI, per germline. The V end lost 4 bases, the J end lost 0 bases, and 10 bases lay between the germline ends. CDR3 region: CASSSRGGSNQPQHF. CDR3 in DNA: TGTGCCAGCAGTTCGAGGGGCGGTAGCAATCAGCCCCAGCATTTT.

A remark on this clonotype: Relative to the germline gene, one junction end is altered; a read error may explain this. CDR3 sequence: CASSEASLLGIENF. In DNA form, the CDR3 reads TGTGCCAGCAGTGAAGCGTCTCTTCTGGGAATCGAGAACTTT. This chain links TRBV6-1 with TRBJ1-6; D gene uncertain. CDR1 MNHNS and CDR2 SASEGT come from the germline V gene. The length of the CDR3 is 14 residues.

The J gene is TRBJ1-6, the V gene TRBV2, with 7 bases that match TRBD1. CDR3 length: 16 residues. J lost 2 bases, V lost 6 bases, and 7 bases had no gene match. Germline V gene data show CDR1 as SNHLY and CDR2 as FYNNEI. The CDR3 DNA reads TGTGCCAGCAGCGTAACAGGGGCCACCTATAATTCACCCCTCCACTTT. Protein sequence: CASSVTGATYNSPLHF.